These 5 T cell receptor beta chains came from one sample sequenced in a study of T cell repertoires in cytomegalovirus infection. Each CDR3 protein gets one entry after TCRdb re-called the reads with MiXCR. The table has roughly 500,000 distinct CDR3 sequences, around 10% seen once. Sequencing input: PBMCs. The source is a human donor in good health (CMV status not recorded). Some clones in this sample may be carry-over from other donors' samples.

V and J are TRBV30 and TRBJ2-2, with no clear D. Germline loops: CDR1 GTSNPN, CDR2 SVGIG (reference sequence). This CDR3 has 16 residues. Trimming removed 0 bases at V and 6 bases at J, with 17 bases between. In DNA form, the CDR3 reads TGTGCCTGGAGTGTATTGGGTCCCCAGGTAGCCGGGGAGCTGTTTTTT. It codes for CAWSVLGPQVAGELFF.

This clonotype was seen many times. The chain employs TRBV27 and TRBJ2-5; D uncertain. Trimming took 4 bases from V and 0 from J, leaving 6 bases between them. Germline CDR1 reads MNHEY; CDR2 reads SMNVEV (reference sequence). The CDR3 totals 13 residues. The chain's CDR3 is CASSWTYQETQYF. As DNA, the CDR3 is TGTGCCAGCAGTTGGACCTACCAAGAGACCCAGTACTTC.

This clonotype showed up just a few times. V and J are TRBV29-1 and TRBJ2-5; 11 bases line up with TRBD1. CDR3 size: 15 residues. Germline lookup yields CDR1 SQVTM and CDR2 ANQGSEA. The trim removed 5 bases at V and 4 bases at J, leaving 9 bases unmatched. The CDR3 DNA is TGCAGCGTTTCTTCCGGGACAGGGGGTACAGAGACCCAGTACTTC. Translation: CSVSSGTGGTETQYF.

V gene TRBV2 combines with J gene TRBJ1-5, with D possibly being TRBD1 (6 bases). The germline V and J ends were trimmed by 0 bases and 7 bases, with 13 bases remaining between them. This CDR3 spans 15 amino acids. Germline V gene sequence: CDR1 SNHLY, CDR2 FYNNEI. Here the CDR3 DNA reads TGTGCCAGCAGTGAAGCGCCGGCAGGGGACCAGCCCCAGCATTTT. As protein: CASSEAPAGDQPQHF.

The table lists this clonotype with many counts. J is TRBJ2-5 and V is TRBV12-3 or TRBV12-4; D is possibly TRBD1 (5 bases). V dropped 3 bases and J dropped 4 bases, with 12 bases sitting between them. The CDR3 consists of 14 residues. CDR3 sequence reads: CASSFRQGRETQYF. DNA for the CDR3: TGTGCCAGCAGTTTTAGGCAGGGCAGAGAGACCCAGTACTTC.